The 28 T cell receptor beta chains given below trace back to one sample, sequenced in a study of human T cells and chemical hapten exposure. Time point specified: pre-sensitization, week 0. This sample's treatment: therapeutic diphenylcyclopropenone sensitization with weekly scalp DPC. TCRdb re-analysed the RACE reads in MiXCR, keeping a single row per CDR3 protein. The sample records roughly 380,000 distinct CDR3 sequences, less than 6.5% being singletons. The sequencing here drew on whole blood, taken in connection with sensitization to the hapten diphenylcyclopropenone (DPC). The receptor source for this set is a woman aged 45-59 years with alopecia areata. Some clones in this sample may be carry-over from other donors' samples.

This clonotype was observed a handful of times. This chain connects TRBV5-1 to TRBJ2-5; D unresolved. V was shortened by 0 bases and J by 2 bases, with 8 bases between the two germline ends. The CDR3 totals 14 residues. Germline V gene lookup returns CDR1 SGHRS and CDR2 YFSETQ. CDR3 sequence: CASSLAEIQETQYF. The CDR3 bases are TGCGCCAGCAGCTTGGCGGAGATACAAGAGACCCAGTACTTC. Full variable domain (rest looked up from reference TRBV5-1 and TRBJ2-5): KAGVTQTPRYLIKTRGQQVTLSCSPISGHRSVSWYQQTPGQGLQFLFEYFSETQRNKGNFPGRFSGRQFSNSRSEMNVSTLELGDSALYLCASSLAEIQETQYFGPGTRLLVL.

Notes on this clonotype: Given a much more abundant clone one base away, this may be a read error. The rearrangement uses TRBV12-3 or TRBV12-4 and TRBJ1-1; D perhaps matches TRBD1 (5 bases). Trimming shortened V by 6 bases and J by 4 bases, and 15 bases separated the two germline ends. This CDR3 region has 14 residues. The CDR3 spells CASRPGIGVTEAFF. The CDR3 bases are TGTGCCAGCAGACCTGGGATAGGGGTCACTGAAGCTTTCTTT.

This chain links TRBV25-1 with TRBJ1-3; no clear D gene. Trimming removed 3 bases from V and 0 bases from J, with 9 bases in between. Germline CDR1 MGHDK, CDR2 SYGVNS. The CDR3 spans 15 residues. CDR3 coding DNA: TGTGCCAGCAGTGATGGGCTTCACTCTGGAAACACCATATATTTT. Its translation is CASSDGLHSGNTIYF.

This clonotype was recorded many times. The CDR3 loop reads CASSLDPDRGAYEQYF. The CDR3 DNA reads TGTGCCAGCAGCTTAGACCCCGACCGTGGGGCCTACGAGCAGTACTTC. V usage is TRBV7-7 and J usage is TRBJ2-7; D not certain. The CDR3 is made up of 16 amino acids. With 1 base removed from V and 2 bases from J, the gap between germline ends came to 15 bases. Germline lookup yields CDR1 SSHAT and CDR2 FNYEAQ (reference sequence).

This clonotype occurred many times. The rearrangement uses TRBV7-2 and TRBJ2-1; TRBD2 matches 7 bases. Germline V gives CDR1 SGHTA, CDR2 FQGNSA. The junction had 12 bases not matched to a gene; V was cut back by 2 bases and J by 5 bases. CDR3 length: 17 amino acids. The CDR3 reads CASSLPIFSGRNNEQFF. For the CDR3, the DNA is TGTGCCAGCAGCTTACCAATATTTAGCGGGCGCAACAATGAGCAGTTCTTC.

This clonotype has ten or more counts. V and J are TRBV6-5 and TRBJ2-1; D gene unclear. CDR1 MNHEY and CDR2 SVGAGI come from the germline V gene. CDR3 length: 11 residues. Trimming shortened V by 2 bases and J by 10 bases, and 6 bases separated the two germline ends. The CDR3 DNA reads TGTGCCAGCAGTTACGCGAGGGAGCAGTTCTTC. This codes for CASSYAREQFF.

The table lists this clonotype with a few counts. The CDR3 bases are TGTGCCAGCAGCCCCGGGACAGGGGTTCCGGAGCAGTACTTC. Protein product: CASSPGTGVPEQYF. This chain joins TRBV6-5 and TRBJ2-7, with 10 bases matching TRBD1. CDR3 length equals 14 residues. V was clipped by 6 bases and J by 7 bases; unmatched bases: 9. In germline, CDR1 is MNHEY, CDR2 SVGAGI.

This clonotype has ten or more counts. CDR3 DNA sequence: TGCAGCGTTAGCCAGGCGCTCTCTGGGGCCAACGTCCTGACTTTC. The encoded protein is CSVSQALSGANVLTF. This chain uses TRBV29-1 with TRBJ2-6, with D unresolved. CDR1 is SQVTM and CDR2 is ANQGSEA in the germline V gene. The CDR3 loop spans 15 amino acids. Trimming removed 5 bases at V and 0 bases at J, with 11 bases between.

This chain joins TRBV29-1 and TRBJ2-7, with 9 bases lining up with TRBD2. The CDR3 runs to 14 residues. Germline V gives CDR1 SQVTM, CDR2 ANQGSEA. J lost 6 bases, V lost 1 base, and 7 bases had no gene match. In DNA form, the CDR3 reads TGCAGCGTTGAAGTTCCGCGGGAGGGCCGCGAGCAGTACTTC. This translates into CSVEVPREGREQYF.

This clonotype was seen only a few times. V and J are TRBV28 and TRBJ1-4; D perhaps matches TRBD1 (5 bases). The CDR3 covers 14 residues. V lost 3 bases, J lost 8 bases, and 13 bases lay in between. The germline V gene has CDR1 MDHEN and CDR2 SYDVKM. The CDR3 spells CASSFQGGEEKLFF. The CDR3 DNA reads TGTGCCAGCAGTTTCCAGGGCGGGGAGGAAAAACTGTTTTTT.

This clonotype was observed at least ten times. The genes are TRBV11-2 and TRBJ2-5; D ambiguous. The CDR3 consists of 14 residues. Germline V lookup: CDR1 SGHAT, CDR2 FQNNGV. The V end lost 3 bases, the J end lost 3 bases, and 11 bases lay between the germline ends. CDR3 amino acids: CASSFLTAKETQYF. The DNA of the CDR3 is TGTGCCAGCAGCTTTCTCACGGCGAAAGAGACCCAGTACTTC.

This clonotype appeared a few times. V is TRBV27 and J is TRBJ2-3, with D uncertain. Germline CDR1 is MNHEY and CDR2 is SMNVEV (reference sequence). Trimming pared 8 bases from V and 4 bases from J, leaving 13 bases between. The CDR3 runs 13 residues. The CDR3 DNA follows: TGTGCCAGCCGAATACATGGGGCAGATACGCAGTATTTT. Translation gives CASRIHGADTQYF.

The sample holds a few counts of this clonotype. The chain recombines TRBV30 with TRBJ1-5, with TRBD1 as a possible D gene (6 bases). Germline-derived CDR1 and CDR2 are GTSNPN and SVGIG (reference sequence). Trimming took off 5 bases at V and 1 base at J, with 15 bases between the two ends. The length of the CDR3 is 15 residues. In nucleotides, the CDR3 is TGTGCCTGGGACCACGGGGGCAACAGCAATCAGCCCCAGCATTTT. Translation gives CAWDHGGNSNQPQHF.

This sequence joins TRBV27 and TRBJ1-5, with D perhaps TRBD1 (5 bases). This CDR3 contains 17 residues. With 0 bases removed from V and 7 bases from J, the gap between germline ends came to 19 bases. Germline V gene sequence: CDR1 MNHEY, CDR2 SMNVEV (reference sequence). The CDR3 is CASSLSLSGGAGQPQHF. CDR3 sequence (DNA): TGTGCCAGCAGTTTATCCCTCTCCGGGGGAGCAGGGCAGCCCCAGCATTTT.

The genes are TRBV10-3 and TRBJ1-1, with D possibly TRBD1 on 5 matching bases. The CDR3 extends over 13 amino acids. Germline-derived CDR1 and CDR2 are ENHRY and SYGVKD. Trimming took off 0 bases at V and 5 bases at J, with 7 bases between the two ends. The DNA of the CDR3 is TGTGCCATCAGTGAGTCCCAGGGAACTGAAGCTTTCTTT. This codes for CAISESQGTEAFF.

This clonotype was counted many times. The chain combines TRBV12-3 or TRBV12-4 with TRBJ1-4, with D maybe TRBD1 (6 bases). Trimming left V 5 bases short and J 5 bases short, with 12 bases between. This CDR3 is 14 amino acids long. The DNA for the CDR3 is TGTGCCAGCAGTCGGACAGAGCAGAATGAAAAACTGTTTTTT. The encoded protein is CASSRTEQNEKLFF.

The gene calls are TRBV12-3 or TRBV12-4 and TRBJ1-5, with D hard to call. The CDR3 has 14 amino acids. V lost 4 bases and J 4 bases, leaving 11 bases between the germline ends. CDR3 in amino acids: CASSSPAKNQPQHF. CDR3 bases: TGTGCCAGCAGTTCCCCCGCTAAAAATCAGCCCCAGCATTTT.

This clonotype was observed at least ten times. This sequence joins TRBV12-3 or TRBV12-4 and TRBJ2-1; TRBD2 matches at 12 bases. The CDR3 length is 17 residues. J lost 8 bases, V lost 3 bases, and 11 bases had no gene match. DNA for the CDR3: TGTGCCAGCAGTTTCCGTCGACTAGCGGGGGATAGGGATGAGCAGTTCTTC. Residues: CASSFRRLAGDRDEQFF.

The chain joins TRBV2 to TRBJ1-4; perhaps TRBD1 as D (5 bases). The germline V gene has CDR1 SNHLY and CDR2 FYNNEI. The CDR3 is 16 residues long. Trimming stripped 1 base from V and 2 bases from J, with 11 bases between. CDR3 sequence: CASSEVGEGTNEKLFF. CDR3 sequence (DNA): TGTGCCAGCAGTGAAGTAGGGGAAGGCACTAATGAAAAACTGTTTTTT.

Only a few counts were recorded for this clonotype. The rearrangement links TRBV15 to TRBJ1-6, with D tentatively TRBD1 (6 bases). The germline V and J ends were trimmed by 8 bases and 7 bases, with 12 bases remaining between them. This CDR3 has 13 amino acids. Germline assignment: CDR1 LNHNV and CDR2 YYDKDF (reference sequence). The DNA of the CDR3 is TGTGCCACCCAAGGGGGACGAAATTCACCCCTCCACTTT. Encoded protein: CATQGGRNSPLHF.

This clonotype was recorded many times. The J gene is TRBJ2-7, the V gene TRBV18; 12 bases are shared with TRBD2. The J segment lost 6 bases and the V segment lost 5 bases, leaving 8 bases of the junction unmatched. Per germline, CDR1 KGHSH and CDR2 LQKENI. CDR3 length: 15 residues. The CDR3 reads CASSSVLAGGGEQYF. The CDR3 DNA follows: TGTGCCAGCTCATCCGTACTAGCGGGGGGAGGCGAGCAGTACTTC.

This chain links TRBV2 with TRBJ2-2; D remains unclear. CDR3 size: 13 residues. V was clipped by 4 bases and J by 1 base, with 4 bases between them. Germline V gene data show CDR1 as SNHLY and CDR2 as FYNNEI. CDR3 in DNA: TGTGCCAGCAGTGTCGAGAACACCGGGGAGCTGTTTTTT. Translation gives CASSVENTGELFF.

Many counts were recorded for this clonotype. The chain carries TRBV7-2 and TRBJ1-5; 7 bases are a match to TRBD1. Germline trimming cut 5 bases from V and 0 bases from J; bases unmatched to any gene: 4. Germline assignment: CDR1 SGHTA and CDR2 FQGNSA. CDR3 length: 15 amino acids. CDR3 DNA: TGTGCCAGCAGCCCCAGGGGGAATAGCAATCAGCCCCAGCATTTT. Translation: CASSPRGNSNQPQHF.

This clonotype was seen many times. CDR3 nucleotides: TGTGCCAGCAGTCCCCAAATTAGTGAGCAGTTCTTC. It is translated as CASSPQISEQFF. This chain joins TRBV12-3 or TRBV12-4 and TRBJ2-1; D gene ambiguous. The V end lost 5 bases, the J end lost 9 bases, and 11 bases lay between the germline ends. CDR3 size: 12 residues.

Of note for this clonotype: Since a much larger clone is just one base distant, this may be a read error. The CDR3 does not close with the conserved phenylalanine or tryptophan, likely indicating a read error. The chain is built from TRBV15 and TRBJ2-7, with 11 bases identical to TRBD2. Per germline, CDR1 LNHNV and CDR2 YYDKDF (reference sequence). The ends lost 6 bases at V and 1 base at J; junction bases unmatched: 5. There are 15 residues in the CDR3. This CDR3 reads CATRNSGRGSYEQYL. CDR3 in DNA: TGTGCCACCAGGAATAGCGGGAGGGGGTCCTACGAGCAGTACCTC.

This clonotype occurred many times. This chain connects TRBV7-2 to TRBJ2-3; either TRBD1 or TRBD2 may supply D (6 bases each). CDR3 length equals 16 residues. The germline V and J ends were trimmed by 1 base and 0 bases, with 11 bases remaining between them. Germline V gives CDR1 SGHTA, CDR2 FQGNSA. The CDR3 protein is CASSLGGAASTDTQYF. The CDR3 nucleotides are TGTGCCAGCAGCTTAGGGGGGGCTGCTAGCACAGATACGCAGTATTTT.

The rearrangement links TRBV7-9 to TRBJ2-7; the D gene is possibly TRBD1 (6 bases). CDR3 length: 15 residues. V was pared by 1 base and J by 6 bases, with 16 bases between. Germline assignment: CDR1 SEHNR and CDR2 FQNEAQ (reference sequence). The CDR3 sequence is CASSLGSAGVPEQYF. CDR3 coding DNA: TGTGCCAGCAGCTTAGGGTCGGCAGGGGTCCCCGAGCAGTACTTC. Variable domain in full (rest from reference TRBV7-9 and TRBJ2-7): DTGVSQNPRHKITKRGQNVTFRCDPISEHNRLYWYRQTLGQGPEFLTYFQNEAQLEKSRLLSDRFSAERPKGSFSTLEIQRTEQGDSAMYLCASSLGSAGVPEQYFGPGTRLTVT.

V and J are TRBV6-2 or TRBV6-3 and TRBJ2-1; D uncertain. The CDR3 loop spans 15 amino acids. The V gene's germline CDR1 is MNHEY and CDR2 SVGEGT. Trimming left V 3 bases short and J 1 base short, with 10 bases between. CDR3 amino acids: CASSYPSGSYNEQFF. CDR3 DNA: TGTGCCAGCAGTTATCCATCAGGATCCTACAATGAGCAGTTCTTC.